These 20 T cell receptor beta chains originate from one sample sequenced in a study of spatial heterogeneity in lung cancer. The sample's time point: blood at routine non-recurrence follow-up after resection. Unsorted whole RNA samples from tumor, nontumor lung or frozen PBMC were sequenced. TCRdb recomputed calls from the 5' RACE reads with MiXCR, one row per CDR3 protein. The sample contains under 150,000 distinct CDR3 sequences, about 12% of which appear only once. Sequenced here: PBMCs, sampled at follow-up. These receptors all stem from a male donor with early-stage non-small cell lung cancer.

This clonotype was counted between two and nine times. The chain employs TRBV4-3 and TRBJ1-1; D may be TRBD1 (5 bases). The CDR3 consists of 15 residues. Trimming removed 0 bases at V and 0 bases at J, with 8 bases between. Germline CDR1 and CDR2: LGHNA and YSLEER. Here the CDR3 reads CASSQDQGLNTEAFF. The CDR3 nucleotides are TGCGCCAGCAGCCAAGATCAGGGATTGAACACTGAAGCTTTCTTT.

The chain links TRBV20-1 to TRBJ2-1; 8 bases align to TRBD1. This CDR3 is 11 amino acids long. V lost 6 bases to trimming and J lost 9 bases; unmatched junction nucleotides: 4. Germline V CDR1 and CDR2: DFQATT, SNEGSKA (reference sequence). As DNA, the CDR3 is TGCAGTGCCGTCAGGGGGCCTGAGCAGTTCTTC. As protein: CSAVRGPEQFF.

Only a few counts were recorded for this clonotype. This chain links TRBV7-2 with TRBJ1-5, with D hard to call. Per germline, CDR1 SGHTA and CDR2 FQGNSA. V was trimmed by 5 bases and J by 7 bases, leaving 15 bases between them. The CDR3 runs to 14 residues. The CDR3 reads CASSQAWLGQPQHF. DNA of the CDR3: TGTGCCAGCAGCCAAGCCTGGCTAGGGCAGCCCCAGCATTTT.

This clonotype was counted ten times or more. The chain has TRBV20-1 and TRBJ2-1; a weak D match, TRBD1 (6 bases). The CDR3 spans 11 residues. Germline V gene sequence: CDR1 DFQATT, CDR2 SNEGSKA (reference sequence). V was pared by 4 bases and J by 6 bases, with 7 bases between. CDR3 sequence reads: CSAIQGNEQFF. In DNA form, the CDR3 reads TGCAGTGCTATACAGGGCAATGAGCAGTTCTTC.

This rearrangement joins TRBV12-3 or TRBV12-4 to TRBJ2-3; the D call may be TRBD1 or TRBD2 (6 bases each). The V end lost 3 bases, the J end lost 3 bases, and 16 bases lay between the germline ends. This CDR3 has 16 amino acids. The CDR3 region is CASSFSRPGATDTQYF. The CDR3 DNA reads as TGTGCCAGCAGTTTTTCGCGGCCGGGGGCGACAGATACGCAGTATTTT.

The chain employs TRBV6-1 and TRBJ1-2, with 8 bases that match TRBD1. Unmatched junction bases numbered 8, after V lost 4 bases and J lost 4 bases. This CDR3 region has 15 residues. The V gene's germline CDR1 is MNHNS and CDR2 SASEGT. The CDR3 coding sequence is TGTGCCAGCAGTGCCCGCAGGGGGCCCGGCTATGGCTACACCTTC. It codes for CASSARRGPGYGYTF.

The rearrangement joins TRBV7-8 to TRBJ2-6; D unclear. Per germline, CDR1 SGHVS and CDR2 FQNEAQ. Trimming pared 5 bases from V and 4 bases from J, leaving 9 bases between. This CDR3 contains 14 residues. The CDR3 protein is CASSPPAGANVLTF. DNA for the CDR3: TGTGCCAGCAGCCCCCCCGCAGGGGCCAACGTCCTGACTTTC.

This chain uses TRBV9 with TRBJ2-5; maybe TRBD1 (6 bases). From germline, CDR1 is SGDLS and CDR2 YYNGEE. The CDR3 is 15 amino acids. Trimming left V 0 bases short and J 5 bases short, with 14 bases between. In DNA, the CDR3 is TGTGCCAGCAGCGTAGGGACAGCCCTTCAGGAGACCCAGTACTTC. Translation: CASSVGTALQETQYF.

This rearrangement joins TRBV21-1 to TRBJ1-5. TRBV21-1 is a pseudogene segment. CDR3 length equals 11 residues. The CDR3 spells CASYRNQPQHF. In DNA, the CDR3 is TGTGCCAGCTACAGGAATCAGCCCCAGCATTTT.

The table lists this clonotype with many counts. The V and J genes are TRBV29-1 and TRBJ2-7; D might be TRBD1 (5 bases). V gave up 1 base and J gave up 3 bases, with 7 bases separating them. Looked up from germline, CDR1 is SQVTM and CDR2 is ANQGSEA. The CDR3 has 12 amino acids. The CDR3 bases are TGCAGCGTTGAAGGACAGAACTACGAGCAGTACTTC. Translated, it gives CSVEGQNYEQYF.

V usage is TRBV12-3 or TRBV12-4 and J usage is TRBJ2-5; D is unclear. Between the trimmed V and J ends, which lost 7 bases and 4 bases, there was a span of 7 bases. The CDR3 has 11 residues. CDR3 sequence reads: CASTKGETQYF. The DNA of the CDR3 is TGTGCCAGCACCAAAGGAGAGACCCAGTACTTC.

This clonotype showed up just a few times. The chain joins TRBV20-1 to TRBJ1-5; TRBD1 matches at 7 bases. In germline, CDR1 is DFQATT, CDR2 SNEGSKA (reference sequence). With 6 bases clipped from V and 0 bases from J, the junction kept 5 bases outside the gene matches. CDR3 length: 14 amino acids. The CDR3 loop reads CSATDRDSNQPQHF. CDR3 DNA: TGCAGTGCAACCGACAGGGATAGCAATCAGCCCCAGCATTTT.

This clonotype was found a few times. CDR3: CATRTDYGYTF. In DNA, the CDR3 is TGTGCCACCCGGACAGACTATGGCTACACCTTC. The chain couples TRBV6-1 to TRBJ1-2; D might be TRBD1 (6 bases). This CDR3 region has 11 residues. Deletions cut 10 bases from V and 3 bases from J, with 9 bases between. The germline CDR1 and CDR2 sequences are MNHNS and SASEGT.

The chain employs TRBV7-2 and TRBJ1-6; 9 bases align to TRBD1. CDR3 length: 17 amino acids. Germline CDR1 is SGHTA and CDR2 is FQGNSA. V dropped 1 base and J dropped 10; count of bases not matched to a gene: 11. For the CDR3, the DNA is TGTGCCAGCAGCTTAGAAGGGAGGGACAGGGCACGCTCACCCCTCCACTTT. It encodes CASSLEGRDRARSPLHF.

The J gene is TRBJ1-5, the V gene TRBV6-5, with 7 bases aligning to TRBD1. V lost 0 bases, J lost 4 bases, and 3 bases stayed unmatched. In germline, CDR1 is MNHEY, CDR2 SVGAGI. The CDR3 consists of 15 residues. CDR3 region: CASSYSHRGNQPQHF. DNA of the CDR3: TGTGCCAGCAGTTACTCGCACAGGGGAAATCAGCCCCAGCATTTT.

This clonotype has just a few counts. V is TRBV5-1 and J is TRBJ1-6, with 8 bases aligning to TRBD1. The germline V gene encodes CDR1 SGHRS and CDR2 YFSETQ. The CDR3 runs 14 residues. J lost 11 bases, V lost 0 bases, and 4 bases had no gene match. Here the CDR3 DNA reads TGCGCCAGCAGCTTGGGCAGGGGGCTTACACCCCTCCACTTT. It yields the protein CASSLGRGLTPLHF. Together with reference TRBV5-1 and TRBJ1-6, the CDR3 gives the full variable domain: KAGVTQTPRYLIKTRGQQVTLSCSPISGHRSVSWYQQTPGQGLQFLFEYFSETQRNKGNFPGRFSGRQFSNSRSEMNVSTLELGDSALYLCASSLGRGLTPLHFGNGTRLTVT.

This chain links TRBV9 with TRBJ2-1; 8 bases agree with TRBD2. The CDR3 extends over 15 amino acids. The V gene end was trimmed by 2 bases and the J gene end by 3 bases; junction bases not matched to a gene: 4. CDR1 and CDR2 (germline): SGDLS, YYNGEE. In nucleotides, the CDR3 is TGTGCCAGCAGCGTGGGTAGCGGGGACTACAATGAGCAGTTCTTC. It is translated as CASSVGSGDYNEQFF. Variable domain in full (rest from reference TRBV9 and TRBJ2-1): DSGVTQTPKHLITATGQRVTLRCSPRSGDLSVYWYQQSLDQGLQFLIQYYNGEERAKGNILERFSAQQFPDLHSELNLSSLELGDSALYFCASSVGSGDYNEQFFGPGTRLTVL.

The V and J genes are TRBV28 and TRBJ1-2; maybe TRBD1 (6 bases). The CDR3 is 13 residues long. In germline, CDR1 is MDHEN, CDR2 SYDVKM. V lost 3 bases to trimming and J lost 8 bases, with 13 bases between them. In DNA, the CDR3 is TGTGCCAGCAGTTTCAGACAGGCTGGGGGCTACACCTTC. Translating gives CASSFRQAGGYTF.

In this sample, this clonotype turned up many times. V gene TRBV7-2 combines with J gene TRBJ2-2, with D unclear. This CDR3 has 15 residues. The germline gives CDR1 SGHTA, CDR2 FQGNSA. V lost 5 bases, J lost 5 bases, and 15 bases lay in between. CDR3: CASSPQPTGTGELFF. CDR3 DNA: TGTGCCAGCAGCCCGCAACCGACCGGAACCGGGGAGCTGTTTTTT.

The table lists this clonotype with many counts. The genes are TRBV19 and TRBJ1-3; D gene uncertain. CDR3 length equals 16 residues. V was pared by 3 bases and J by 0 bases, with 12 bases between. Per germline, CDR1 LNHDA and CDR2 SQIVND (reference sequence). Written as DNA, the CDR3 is TGTGCCAGTAGTATGGAAGCACCCGGCTCTGGAAACACCATATATTTT. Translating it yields CASSMEAPGSGNTIYF.